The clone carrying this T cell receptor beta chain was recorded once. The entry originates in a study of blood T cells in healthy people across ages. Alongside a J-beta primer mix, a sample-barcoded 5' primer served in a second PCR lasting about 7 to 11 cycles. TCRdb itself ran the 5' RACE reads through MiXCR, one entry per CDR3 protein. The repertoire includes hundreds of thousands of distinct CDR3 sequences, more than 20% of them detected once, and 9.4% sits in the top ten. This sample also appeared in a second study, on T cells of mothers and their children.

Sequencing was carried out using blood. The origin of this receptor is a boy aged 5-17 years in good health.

DNA for the CDR3: TGTGCCAGCAGTAAGGACGATGGACTAGTTACCGGGGAGCTGTTTTTT. Its translation is CASSKDDGLVTGELFF. The chain has TRBV6-2 or TRBV6-3 and TRBJ2-2, with TRBD2 identical over 7 bases. CDR3 size: 16 residues. Germline lookup yields CDR1 MNHEY and CDR2 SVGEGT. The junction had 11 bases not matched to a gene; V was cut back by 5 bases and J by 5 bases.